This T cell receptor (beta chain) was sequenced during a study of blood T cell repertoires in COVID-19. The overall study: The United States, Italy and Spain were the sources of the acute and convalescent COVID-19 samples.

Grouping used clinical history reported by participants in a survey and questionnaire. Sequencing was performed with immunoSEQ multiplex PCR; in TCRdb, only in-frame clones are kept and a portion is missing. The table records 280,000 or so clones, roughly 89% of them present only once. Sequencing was done on a sample of PBMCs or T cells enriched from blood (not recorded which). The clonotype originates from a woman aged 45 to 65 who had been exposed to COVID-19.

The DNA for the CDR3 is TGTGCCAGCAGCTTAGGGCAGGGGAACTATGGCTACACCTTC. Translated: CASSLGQGNYGYTF. The V and J genes are TRBV13 and TRBJ1-2, with a weak D call TRBD1 (6 bases). The CDR3 has 14 amino acids. The V and J ends lost 0 bases and 2 bases respectively, with 7 bases between them. The germline gives CDR1 PRHDT, CDR2 FYEKMQ (reference sequence).